The 10 T cell receptor beta chains in this list originate from one sample, sequenced in a study of cytomegalovirus exposure and HLA in healthy donors. This PCR relied on a set of 60 Vbeta primers and 13 Jbeta primers. The repertoire was sequenced with immunoSEQ multiplex PCR; TCRdb's copy has only in-frame clones and lacks some. The sample has approximately 100,000 clones, about 70% seen once. Sequencing used PBMCs. The origin of the receptors is a woman aged 40 to 55 in good health and CMV-seronegative.

This clone appeared a single time. The germline gene is not matched at one end of the junction; a read error may be the cause. V and J are TRBV7-9 and TRBJ2-7; tentative D call: TRBD2 (5 bases). Germline V CDR1 and CDR2: SEHNR, FQNEAQ (reference sequence). The CDR3 is made up of 15 amino acids. In nucleotides, the CDR3 is TGTTCCAGCAGCCCCCCCTTCGGGGAAACCTACGAGCAGTACTTC. Its translation is CSSSPPFGETYEQYF.

The rearrangement uses TRBV28 and TRBJ2-7, with 7 bases that match TRBD2. Trimming removed 5 bases from V and 4 bases from J; junction bases left unmatched: 17. The CDR3 consists of 17 residues. Looked up from germline, CDR1 is MDHEN and CDR2 is SYDVKM. Here the CDR3 DNA reads TGTGCCAGCAGTCGCGGAGGACTAGGGGCGGGACGGTACGAGCAGTACTTC. It codes for CASSRGGLGAGRYEQYF.

CDR3 in amino acids: CASSPAGENEQFF. CDR3 nucleotides: TGTGCCAGCAGCCCCGCAGGGGAAAATGAGCAGTTCTTC. The chain uses TRBV2 and TRBJ2-1; possibly TRBD1 for D (6 bases). The CDR3 is 13 residues long. CDR1 is SNHLY, CDR2 FYNNEI, per germline. V was cut by 6 bases and J by 7 bases, with 13 bases left in between.

The chain employs TRBV6-1 and TRBJ2-1; tentative D call: TRBD1 (6 bases). CDR3 length: 15 amino acids. V was trimmed by 3 bases and J by 7 bases, leaving 16 bases between them. Germline V CDR1 and CDR2: MNHNS, SASEGT. CDR3 bases: TGTGCCAGCAGTGAGTCGGCAGGGGTTCCAAATGAGCAGTTCTTC. It codes for CASSESAGVPNEQFF.

In this sample, this clone turned up a few times. The gene calls are TRBV11-3 and TRBJ2-5, with D hard to call. The CDR3 sequence is 13 residues long. Germline V gives CDR1 SGHNT, CDR2 YENEEA. The V gene lost 5 bases and the J gene lost 3 bases, with 10 bases spanning the gap. In DNA, the CDR3 is TGTGCCAGCAGCCCAAAGACAAAAGAGACCCAGTACTTC. Translating it yields CASSPKTKETQYF.

The rearrangement joins TRBV18 to TRBJ1-4; D is perhaps TRBD1 (6 bases). V was shortened by 4 bases and J by 8 bases, with 14 bases between the two germline ends. CDR1 and CDR2 from the germline V gene are KGHSH and LQKENI. The CDR3 contains 14 residues. CDR3 in amino acids: CASSLQGSGEKLFF. CDR3 nucleotides: TGTGCCAGCTCACTACAGGGTTCGGGGGAAAAACTGTTTTTT.

The J gene is TRBJ2-7, the V gene TRBV7-9; 11 bases agree with TRBD1. Trimming took 4 bases from V and 4 from J; bases not matched to a gene: 6. CDR3 length: 15 amino acids. Germline V gives CDR1 SEHNR, CDR2 FQNEAQ (reference sequence). Here the CDR3 reads CASSYRDRGAYEQYF. The CDR3 nucleotides read TGTGCCAGCAGCTACCGGGACAGGGGGGCGTACGAGCAGTACTTC.

The chain is built from TRBV4-3 and TRBJ2-2; TRBD2 matches at 8 bases. Trimming at V came to 3 bases and at J to 7 bases, leaving 10 bases not matched to a gene. From germline, CDR1 is LGHNA and CDR2 YSLEER. This CDR3 is 16 amino acids long. CDR3: CASSQDPRGGHGELFF. The CDR3 DNA follows: TGCGCCAGCAGCCAGGACCCACGGGGGGGCCACGGGGAGCTGTTTTTT.

This clone was picked up a small number of times. The CDR3 region is CASSALAGVVGELFF. CDR3 sequence (DNA): TGTGCCAGCAGTGCTCTAGCGGGAGTTGTCGGGGAGCTGTTTTTT. V is TRBV2 and J is TRBJ2-2; 10 nucleotides agree with TRBD2. The germline CDR1 and CDR2 sequences are SNHLY and FYNNEI. This CDR3 contains 15 residues. V lost 4 bases to trimming and J lost 7 bases; unmatched junction nucleotides: 6.

V usage is TRBV4-1 and J usage is TRBJ2-3, with 11 bases identical to TRBD2. Germline CDR1 and CDR2: MGHRA and YSYEKL. The CDR3 covers 16 residues. V lost 3 bases, J lost 3 bases, and 5 bases stayed unmatched. CDR3 loop: CASSHLGTSGTDTQYF. The CDR3 coding sequence is TGCGCCAGCAGCCACCTTGGGACTAGCGGAACAGATACGCAGTATTTT.